Below, 27 T cell receptor beta chains from the same sample are listed, as sequenced in a study of T cells after yellow fever vaccination. One entry per CDR3 protein results from TCRdb running MiXCR on the 5' RACE reads. Of hundreds of thousands of distinct CDR3 sequences in the sample, roughly a sixth are singletons; the top ten hold 15% to 20%. The sample consisted of PBMCs, taken before the yellow fever booster vaccination. The receptor source for this set is a man younger than 35 who received the YFV17D yellow fever vaccine.

The rearrangement uses TRBV18 and TRBJ2-2; D unresolved. The V and J ends lost 3 bases and 6 bases respectively, with 11 bases between them. The CDR3 has 14 amino acids. Germline V CDR1 and CDR2: KGHSH, LQKENI. CDR3 in DNA: TGTGCCAGCTCACCTGATCTTTCCGCCGGGGAGCTGTTTTTT. It encodes CASSPDLSAGELFF.

This clonotype was seen only a few times. V gene TRBV12-5 combines with J gene TRBJ2-1; TRBD1 is a possible D gene (6 bases). The CDR3 runs 17 residues. V was trimmed by 2 bases and J by 4 bases, leaving 18 bases between them. The germline V gene encodes CDR1 LGHNT and CDR2 FRNRAP. The CDR3 DNA reads TGTGCTAGTGGTTTGACCGCACAGGGTACGTTTTACAATGAGCAGTTCTTC. Residues: CASGLTAQGTFYNEQFF.

The rearrangement uses TRBV20-1 and TRBJ2-2; 8 bases align to TRBD2. V was clipped by 3 bases and J by 10 bases; unmatched bases: 10. CDR1 is DFQATT and CDR2 is SNEGSKA in the germline V gene (reference sequence). The CDR3 consists of 14 residues. The CDR3 sequence: CSASQRSGGAELFF. The DNA of the CDR3 is TGCAGTGCTAGCCAGCGGAGCGGGGGCGCGGAGCTGTTTTTT.

This clonotype was seen repeatedly, ten times or more. The rearrangement links TRBV27 to TRBJ2-7, with a tentative D call TRBD1 (5 bases). The CDR3 spans 13 residues. The V gene lost 3 bases and the J gene lost 3 bases, with 9 bases spanning the gap. Germline V lookup: CDR1 MNHEY, CDR2 SMNVEV (reference sequence). The DNA of the CDR3 is TGTGCCAGCAGTTTCCCAGACAGCTACGAGCAGTACTTC. Translating gives CASSFPDSYEQYF.

This chain uses TRBV5-1 with TRBJ2-7; perhaps TRBD2 as D (6 bases). Germline loops: CDR1 SGHRS, CDR2 YFSETQ. This CDR3 spans 14 amino acids. Trimming cost V 0 bases and J 5 bases, with 12 bases left between them. CDR3 nucleotides: TGCGCCAGCAGCTTGGCCCCTGGGGAGGACGAGCAGTACTTC. This translates into CASSLAPGEDEQYF.

This clonotype has just a few counts. The chain links TRBV6-5 to TRBJ1-4; D is ambiguous. The CDR3 extends over 11 amino acids. V was pared by 4 bases and J by 13 bases, with 10 bases between. Germline CDR1 reads MNHEY; CDR2 reads SVGAGI. CDR3 loop: CASSLGNRLFF. The CDR3 DNA is TGTGCCAGCAGTTTGGGGAATAGACTGTTTTTT.

V gene TRBV6-5 combines with J gene TRBJ2-3, with 8 bases aligning to TRBD2. The CDR3 contains 13 residues. Germline V gene lookup returns CDR1 MNHEY and CDR2 SVGAGI. CDR3: CATRRGGTDTQYF. Written as DNA, the CDR3 is TGTGCGACTCGGCGGGGGGGCACAGATACGCAGTATTTT.

This clonotype was found a few times. This chain links TRBV20-1 with TRBJ2-7; TRBD2 is a possible D gene (6 bases). This CDR3 region has 15 residues. Trimming stripped 6 bases from V and 0 bases from J, with 18 bases between. The germline gives CDR1 DFQATT, CDR2 SNEGSKA (reference sequence). CDR3 nucleotide sequence: TGCAGTGCCCGGGACTGGCTCCCGAACTCCTACGAGCAGTACTTC. This encodes CSARDWLPNSYEQYF.

This clonotype was seen a few times. Germline and junction disagree at one end, which may indicate a read error. The V call is TRBV25-1, the J call TRBJ2-1; 7 bases are shared with TRBD1. The CDR3 runs to 16 residues. CDR1 is MGHDK and CDR2 is SYGVNS in the germline V gene. The CDR3 DNA reads as TGTGCTAGCAGTGAATCGGGGACAGCCGGATACAATGAGCAGTTCTTC. Its translation: CASSESGTAGYNEQFF.

This clonotype was counted between two and nine times. The chain links TRBV20-1 to TRBJ2-2, with 10 positions matching TRBD1. This CDR3 has 13 residues. J lost 3 bases, V lost 7 bases, and 2 bases had no gene match. The germline V gene has CDR1 DFQATT and CDR2 SNEGSKA (reference sequence). The CDR3 region is CSVGQGDTGELFF. CDR3 sequence (DNA): TGCAGTGTCGGACAGGGGGACACCGGGGAGCTGTTTTTT.

J is TRBJ1-2 and V is TRBV6-1; TRBD1 matches 7 bases. The CDR3 consists of 15 residues. V gave up 3 bases and J gave up 3 bases; unmatched junction bases: 7. CDR1 and CDR2 from the germline V gene are MNHNS and SASEGT. The CDR3 loop reads CASSDATGRDYGYTF. CDR3 DNA: TGTGCCAGCAGTGACGCGACAGGGAGGGACTATGGCTACACCTTC.

CDR3 protein: CASSLDTGTEQYF. The CDR3 nucleotides read TGTGCCAGCAGCTTAGATACAGGGACCGAGCAGTACTTC. The chain employs TRBV7-9 and TRBJ2-7, with TRBD1 as a possible D gene (6 bases). V dropped 1 base and J dropped 6 bases, with 10 bases sitting between them. Germline-derived CDR1 and CDR2 are SEHNR and FQNEAQ (reference sequence). This CDR3 region has 13 residues. The entire variable domain, with the rest obtained from reference TRBV7-9 and TRBJ2-7, is as follows: DTGVSQNPRHKITKRGQNVTFRCDPISEHNRLYWYRQTLGQGPEFLTYFQNEAQLEKSRLLSDRFSAERPKGSFSTLEIQRTEQGDSAMYLCASSLDTGTEQYFGPGTRLTVT.

The sample holds a few counts of this clonotype. The rearrangement uses TRBV6-5 and TRBJ2-3, with D perhaps assigned TRBD1 or TRBD2 (6 bases each). The germline CDR1 and CDR2 sequences are MNHEY and SVGAGI. The CDR3 spans 15 residues. The germline V and J ends were trimmed by 0 bases and 4 bases, with 11 bases remaining between them. CDR3 residues: CASSYSGGRADTQYF. The CDR3 region has the DNA TGTGCCAGCAGTTACTCCGGGGGCAGGGCAGATACGCAGTATTTT.

The rearrangement joins TRBV30 to TRBJ2-5; weak D call: TRBD1 (5 bases). The CDR3 runs to 14 residues. Trimming shortened V by 2 bases and J by 3 bases, and 13 bases separated the two germline ends. Germline CDR1 is GTSNPN and CDR2 is SVGIG (reference sequence). The CDR3 reads CAWSRRGRKETQYF. The CDR3 DNA sequence: TGTGCCTGGAGTCGAAGGGGCAGAAAAGAGACCCAGTACTTC. Filled out from reference TRBV30 and TRBJ2-5, the complete variable domain reads SQTIHQWPATLVQPVGSPLSLECTVEGTSNPNLYWYRQAAGRGLQLLFYSVGIGQISSEVPQNLSASRPQDRQFILSSKKLLLSDSGFYLCAWSRRGRKETQYFGPGTRLLVL.

The chain recombines TRBV7-2 with TRBJ2-1, with D perhaps assigned TRBD1 or TRBD2 (6 bases each). Trimming left V 2 bases short and J 10 bases short, with 30 bases between. This CDR3 is 19 amino acids long. CDR1 is SGHTA and CDR2 is FQGNSA in the germline V gene. The CDR3 region is CASSLFGGSWLGGIEEQFF. DNA for the CDR3: TGTGCCAGCAGCTTATTCGGGGGATCTTGGTTAGGGGGTATTGAGGAGCAGTTCTTC.

The V and J genes are TRBV7-3 and TRBJ1-1; possibly TRBD1 for D (5 bases). Germline V gene lookup returns CDR1 SGHTA and CDR2 FQGTGA. Trimming removed 4 bases at V and 4 bases at J, with 13 bases between. The CDR3 sequence is 14 residues long. CDR3 in amino acids: CASSSSPGGTEAFF. In DNA form, the CDR3 reads TGTGCCAGCAGCTCCTCGCCGGGGGGCACTGAAGCTTTCTTT.

The rearrangement links TRBV27 to TRBJ2-3; 11 bases are a match to TRBD1. CDR1 is MNHEY, CDR2 SMNVEV, per germline (reference sequence). V was clipped by 4 bases and J by 7 bases; unmatched bases: 4. CDR3 length: 14 amino acids. CDR3 in DNA: TGTGCCAGCAGTTCGGACAGGGGGCTTAATACGCAGTATTTT. The encoded protein is CASSSDRGLNTQYF.

This clonotype came up a few times. This chain connects TRBV2 to TRBJ2-7, with D maybe TRBD1 (7 bases). The germline V and J ends were trimmed by 11 bases and 3 bases, with 11 bases remaining between them. Germline CDR1 reads SNHLY; CDR2 reads FYNNEI. CDR3 size: 11 residues. Here the CDR3 reads CAGGDSYEQYV. The CDR3 DNA follows: TGTGCCGGAGGGGACAGCTACGAGCAGTACGTC.

CDR3 DNA sequence: TGCAGTGCTAGGACCGGGACATATACCTACGAGCAGTACTTC. Translation gives CSARTGTYTYEQYF. The chain carries TRBV20-1 and TRBJ2-7; weak D call: TRBD1 (6 bases). This CDR3 has 14 residues. CDR1 is DFQATT, CDR2 SNEGSKA, per germline (reference sequence). V was clipped by 3 bases and J by 2 bases, with 14 bases between them.

The chain uses TRBV25-1 and TRBJ2-3, with 7 bases identical to TRBD1. This CDR3 contains 15 residues. J was trimmed by 6 bases and V by 0 bases; bases with no gene match: 6. Germline V gives CDR1 MGHDK, CDR2 SYGVNS. CDR3 amino acids: CASSEYANRGDTQYF. The CDR3 DNA reads TGTGCCAGCAGTGAATATGCCAACAGGGGCGATACGCAGTATTTT.

This clonotype was seen only a few times. This chain connects TRBV6-5 to TRBJ2-5; possible D gene TRBD1, 5 bases. From germline, CDR1 is MNHEY and CDR2 SVGAGI. V was shortened by 6 bases and J by 1 base, with 15 bases between the two germline ends. This CDR3 has 15 residues. This CDR3 is CASSMTLGPQETQYF. The DNA of the CDR3 is TGTGCCAGCAGCATGACGCTGGGGCCCCAAGAGACCCAGTACTTC.

The chain employs TRBV28 and TRBJ1-5; D gene ambiguous. Looked up from germline, CDR1 is MDHEN and CDR2 is SYDVKM. The CDR3 contains 13 residues. With 3 bases removed from V and 5 bases from J, the gap between germline ends came to 8 bases. CDR3 nucleotides: TGTGCCAGCAGTTTGGCAGTGCATCAGCCCCAGCATTTT. Its protein product is CASSLAVHQPQHF. Filled out from reference TRBV28 and TRBJ1-5, the complete variable domain reads DVKVTQSSRYLVKRTGEKVFLECVQDMDHENMFWYRQDPGLGLRLIYFSYDVKMKEKGDIPEGYSVSREKKERFSLILESASTNQTSMYLCASSLAVHQPQHFGDGTRLSIL.

The chain employs TRBV6-2 or TRBV6-3 and TRBJ1-1, with a possible D match to TRBD1 (5 bases). The CDR3 extends over 11 amino acids. V was pared by 6 bases and J by 11 bases, with 13 bases between. The V gene's germline CDR1 is MNHEY and CDR2 SVGEGT. CDR3: CASREGFKAFF. CDR3 sequence (DNA): TGTGCCAGCAGGGAGGGGTTTAAGGCTTTCTTT.

This clonotype was counted a few times. As DNA, the CDR3 is TGTGCCAGCAGCTCCCTTCCCGGGGGCACAGATACGCAGTATTTT. This translates into CASSSLPGGTDTQYF. The rearrangement joins TRBV7-2 to TRBJ2-3, with D perhaps TRBD2 (5 bases). CDR3 length: 15 residues. Trimming pared 4 bases from V and 1 base from J, leaving 12 bases between. Germline V lookup: CDR1 SGHTA, CDR2 FQGNSA.

This clonotype was seen only a few times. The chain is built from TRBV12-3 or TRBV12-4 and TRBJ1-2, with 8 bases aligning to TRBD1. This CDR3 contains 17 residues. Unmatched junction bases numbered 15, after V lost 2 bases and J lost 7 bases. CDR3 residues: CASSLSVGTGHEGGYTF. CDR3 bases: TGTGCCAGCAGTTTATCAGTCGGGACAGGTCACGAGGGTGGCTACACCTTC.

This clonotype was found many times. The rearrangement joins TRBV7-9 to TRBJ1-6; D uncertain. V shed 1 base and J shed 9 bases, with 16 bases lying between them. This CDR3 is built from 16 residues. CDR1 and CDR2 (germline): SEHNR, FQNEAQ (reference sequence). CDR3 loop: CASSLGIGSSASPLHF. The CDR3 DNA follows: TGTGCCAGCAGCTTAGGAATAGGGTCGTCAGCTTCACCCCTCCACTTT.

The chain couples TRBV29-1 to TRBJ2-5; D unclear. CDR3 size: 13 residues. From germline, CDR1 is SQVTM and CDR2 ANQGSEA. V was trimmed by 5 bases and J by 5 bases, leaving 15 bases between them. The CDR3 region is CSVRTRLVETQYF. The CDR3 region has the DNA TGCAGCGTTAGGACGAGACTCGTGGAGACCCAGTACTTC.